These T cell receptor beta chains were read from a single sample in a study of T cell changes during pregnancy in multiple sclerosis. The repertoire was sequenced with immunoSEQ multiplex PCR; TCRdb's copy has only in-frame clones and lacks some. This table holds almost 40,000 clones, 75% to 95% found once. The sequencing here drew on CD4+ T cells from peripheral blood mononuclear cells, taken in the third trimester of pregnancy. Receptors originate from a female donor in good health, enrolled as a control in a pregnancy study. CDR3s include the opening cysteine and the closing phenylalanine or tryptophan.

cdr3_length v_call cdr3_aa
15 TRBV9 CASSVEPGRRGEQFF
16 TRBV6-1 CASSDPGTSGIYEQYF
12 TRBV13 CASSYSMETQYF
15 TRBV28 CASPPAGGGNQPQHF
14 TRBV29-1 CSVGETTTGNTIYF
17 TRBV12-5 CASGLPSGGVFYNEQFF
16 TRBV7-2 CASSPANPTGTGGYTF
14 TRBV7-9 CASRTTSGGFGLYF
17 TRBV10-2 CASRETSGGISTDTQYF
15 TRBV5-4 CASSEPDRAYNEQFF
15 TRBV6-5 CASSYAGGPSYEQYF
15 TRBV7-9 CASTSADRAYNEQFF
15 TRBV7-8 CASSLWEGSYNEQFF
14 TRBV28 CASRLSKSVYEQYF
15 TRBV7-9 CASSPSHREGYGYTF
14 TRBV19 CASSTGTGTYEQYF
14 TRBV7-8 CASSKRGTGNTIYF
13 TRBV2 CASGGEKFGGQYF
14 TRBV5-1 CASESGGQYNEQFF
14 TRBV19 CASSPTGDGNTIYF
14 TRBV10-3 CAISALTDSYEQYF
13 TRBV27 CASSSNNGLAGGF
15 TRBV5-1 CASSAEGTGENEQFF
14 TRBV10-2 CASSDAGYSGTQYF